This T cell receptor (beta chain) was found in a study of OX40 agonist ivuxolimab in advanced cancers. About the full investigation: Ivuxolimab was an agonistic, fully human IgG2 monoclonal antibody directed against OX40 (CD134), a costimulatory receptor. Of the 50 to 55 patients in dose escalation, around 20 had hepatocellular carcinoma, some 15 had melanoma, 9 had renal cell carcinoma and 9 had head and neck cancer. In the dose-escalation cohort, 82.7% of patients were male, and the mean age was 60 years with a range of 23 to 79. Partial responses were achieved by three dose-escalation patients, of whom one had hepatocellular carcinoma and two had cutaneous melanoma. Prior anti-PD-1, anti-PD-L1 or anti-CTLA-4 therapy was permitted, and approximately 40% of dose-escalation patients had received checkpoint inhibitors. Peripheral TCRbeta sequencing aimed to test whether ivuxolimab altered TCR sequence diversity and caused clonal T-cell expansion. The monotherapy dose-escalation portion (N of about 50 patients) of the phase I ivuxolimab trial is reported in the paper. Intravenous ivuxolimab was administered to patients every 2 weeks at six dose levels: 0.01, 0.1, 0.3, 1.5, 3 and 10 mg/kg.

The trial excluded patients who had a history of autoimmune disease or who were on systemic immunosuppression. In every dose cohort, peripheral blood was drawn for TCR sequencing at baseline, cycle 4 day 1, and cycle 7 day 1. The samples were taken from a phase I, first-in-human, multicenter, open-label dose-escalation trial of ivuxolimab. Adults with locally advanced or metastatic head and neck squamous cell, hepatocellular, melanoma or renal cell carcinoma were enrolled in the trial. Before TCR sequencing, CD4+ and CD8+ T cells were separately sorted from peripheral blood. Genomic DNA was extracted from sorted cells for sequencing of the TCRbeta CDR3 region. TCRbeta CDR3 regions were sequenced using the immunoSEQ Assay. The immuneACCESS repertoire file appears here via TCRdb, limited to in-frame rearrangements. These files lack a portion of the clones; in checked studies, under half of the deficit traces to unresolved V genes, and the cause of the others is not known. For this sample there are fewer than 75,000 clones; approximately 88% appear just once. The ten top clones hold approximately 0.61% of the sample.

About this clone: Its antigen remains unidentified. It has no much larger one-base neighbor in the sample; base qualities were not kept.

Measured from the cysteine to the phenylalanine, the CDR3 is 14 residues long. The entry retains the CDR3 DNA only, 42 bases that are in frame from base 1. From a lookup of the germline V gene, CDR1 and CDR2 are SGHNT and YENEEA. V sheds 5 bases and J sheds 4 bases, leaving 14 bases between their ends. Results the study describes overall, beyond this receptor: In partial responders in the 0.1-3.0 mg/kg groups, normalized peripheral clonal expansion was found to be among the lowest, especially among CD8+ T cells. Which antigens the clonally expanded peripheral T cells were specific for was not determined. On average, CD8+ T cells showed more expanded clones than CD4+ T cells after ivuxolimab. Low levels of normalized T-cell clonal expansion were also seen in some patients who did not respond. At doses of 0.1 to 3.0 mg/kg, clonal expansion of both CD4+ and CD8+ blood T cells was observed from baseline to week 6.

The source material was CD4+ or CD8+ T cells sorted from blood, sampled in a trial of the OX40 agonist ivuxolimab. The clonotype comes from an adult with an advanced solid tumor such as melanoma, head and neck, liver or kidney cancer. The chain is made from TRBV11-3 and TRBJ1-1; TRBD1 could be the D gene, as 5 bases match. The CDR3 is CASSPGGVATEAFF. The sequenced DNA: TGTGCCAGCAGCCCTGGGGGTGTGGCCACTGAAGCTTTCTTT. Where the CDR3 stops, the reference TRBV11-3 and TRBJ1-1 genes take over; the full variable domain is EAGVVQSPRYKIIEKKQPVAFWCNPISGHNTLYWYLQNLGQGPELLIRYENEEAVDDSQLPKDRFSAERLKGVDSTLKIQPAELGDSAVYLCASSPGGVATEAFFGQGTRLTVV.